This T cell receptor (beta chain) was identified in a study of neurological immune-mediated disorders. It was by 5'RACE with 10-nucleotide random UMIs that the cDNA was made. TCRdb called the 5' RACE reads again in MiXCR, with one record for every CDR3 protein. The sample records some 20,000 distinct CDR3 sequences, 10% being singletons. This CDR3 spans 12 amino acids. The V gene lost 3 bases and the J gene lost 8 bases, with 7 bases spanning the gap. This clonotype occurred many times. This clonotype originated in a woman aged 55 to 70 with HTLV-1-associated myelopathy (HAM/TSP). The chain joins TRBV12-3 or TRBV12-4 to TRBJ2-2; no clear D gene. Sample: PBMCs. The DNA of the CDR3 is TGTGCCAGCAGTTTTCTGGCGGGGGAGCTGTTTTTT. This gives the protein CASSFLAGELFF.